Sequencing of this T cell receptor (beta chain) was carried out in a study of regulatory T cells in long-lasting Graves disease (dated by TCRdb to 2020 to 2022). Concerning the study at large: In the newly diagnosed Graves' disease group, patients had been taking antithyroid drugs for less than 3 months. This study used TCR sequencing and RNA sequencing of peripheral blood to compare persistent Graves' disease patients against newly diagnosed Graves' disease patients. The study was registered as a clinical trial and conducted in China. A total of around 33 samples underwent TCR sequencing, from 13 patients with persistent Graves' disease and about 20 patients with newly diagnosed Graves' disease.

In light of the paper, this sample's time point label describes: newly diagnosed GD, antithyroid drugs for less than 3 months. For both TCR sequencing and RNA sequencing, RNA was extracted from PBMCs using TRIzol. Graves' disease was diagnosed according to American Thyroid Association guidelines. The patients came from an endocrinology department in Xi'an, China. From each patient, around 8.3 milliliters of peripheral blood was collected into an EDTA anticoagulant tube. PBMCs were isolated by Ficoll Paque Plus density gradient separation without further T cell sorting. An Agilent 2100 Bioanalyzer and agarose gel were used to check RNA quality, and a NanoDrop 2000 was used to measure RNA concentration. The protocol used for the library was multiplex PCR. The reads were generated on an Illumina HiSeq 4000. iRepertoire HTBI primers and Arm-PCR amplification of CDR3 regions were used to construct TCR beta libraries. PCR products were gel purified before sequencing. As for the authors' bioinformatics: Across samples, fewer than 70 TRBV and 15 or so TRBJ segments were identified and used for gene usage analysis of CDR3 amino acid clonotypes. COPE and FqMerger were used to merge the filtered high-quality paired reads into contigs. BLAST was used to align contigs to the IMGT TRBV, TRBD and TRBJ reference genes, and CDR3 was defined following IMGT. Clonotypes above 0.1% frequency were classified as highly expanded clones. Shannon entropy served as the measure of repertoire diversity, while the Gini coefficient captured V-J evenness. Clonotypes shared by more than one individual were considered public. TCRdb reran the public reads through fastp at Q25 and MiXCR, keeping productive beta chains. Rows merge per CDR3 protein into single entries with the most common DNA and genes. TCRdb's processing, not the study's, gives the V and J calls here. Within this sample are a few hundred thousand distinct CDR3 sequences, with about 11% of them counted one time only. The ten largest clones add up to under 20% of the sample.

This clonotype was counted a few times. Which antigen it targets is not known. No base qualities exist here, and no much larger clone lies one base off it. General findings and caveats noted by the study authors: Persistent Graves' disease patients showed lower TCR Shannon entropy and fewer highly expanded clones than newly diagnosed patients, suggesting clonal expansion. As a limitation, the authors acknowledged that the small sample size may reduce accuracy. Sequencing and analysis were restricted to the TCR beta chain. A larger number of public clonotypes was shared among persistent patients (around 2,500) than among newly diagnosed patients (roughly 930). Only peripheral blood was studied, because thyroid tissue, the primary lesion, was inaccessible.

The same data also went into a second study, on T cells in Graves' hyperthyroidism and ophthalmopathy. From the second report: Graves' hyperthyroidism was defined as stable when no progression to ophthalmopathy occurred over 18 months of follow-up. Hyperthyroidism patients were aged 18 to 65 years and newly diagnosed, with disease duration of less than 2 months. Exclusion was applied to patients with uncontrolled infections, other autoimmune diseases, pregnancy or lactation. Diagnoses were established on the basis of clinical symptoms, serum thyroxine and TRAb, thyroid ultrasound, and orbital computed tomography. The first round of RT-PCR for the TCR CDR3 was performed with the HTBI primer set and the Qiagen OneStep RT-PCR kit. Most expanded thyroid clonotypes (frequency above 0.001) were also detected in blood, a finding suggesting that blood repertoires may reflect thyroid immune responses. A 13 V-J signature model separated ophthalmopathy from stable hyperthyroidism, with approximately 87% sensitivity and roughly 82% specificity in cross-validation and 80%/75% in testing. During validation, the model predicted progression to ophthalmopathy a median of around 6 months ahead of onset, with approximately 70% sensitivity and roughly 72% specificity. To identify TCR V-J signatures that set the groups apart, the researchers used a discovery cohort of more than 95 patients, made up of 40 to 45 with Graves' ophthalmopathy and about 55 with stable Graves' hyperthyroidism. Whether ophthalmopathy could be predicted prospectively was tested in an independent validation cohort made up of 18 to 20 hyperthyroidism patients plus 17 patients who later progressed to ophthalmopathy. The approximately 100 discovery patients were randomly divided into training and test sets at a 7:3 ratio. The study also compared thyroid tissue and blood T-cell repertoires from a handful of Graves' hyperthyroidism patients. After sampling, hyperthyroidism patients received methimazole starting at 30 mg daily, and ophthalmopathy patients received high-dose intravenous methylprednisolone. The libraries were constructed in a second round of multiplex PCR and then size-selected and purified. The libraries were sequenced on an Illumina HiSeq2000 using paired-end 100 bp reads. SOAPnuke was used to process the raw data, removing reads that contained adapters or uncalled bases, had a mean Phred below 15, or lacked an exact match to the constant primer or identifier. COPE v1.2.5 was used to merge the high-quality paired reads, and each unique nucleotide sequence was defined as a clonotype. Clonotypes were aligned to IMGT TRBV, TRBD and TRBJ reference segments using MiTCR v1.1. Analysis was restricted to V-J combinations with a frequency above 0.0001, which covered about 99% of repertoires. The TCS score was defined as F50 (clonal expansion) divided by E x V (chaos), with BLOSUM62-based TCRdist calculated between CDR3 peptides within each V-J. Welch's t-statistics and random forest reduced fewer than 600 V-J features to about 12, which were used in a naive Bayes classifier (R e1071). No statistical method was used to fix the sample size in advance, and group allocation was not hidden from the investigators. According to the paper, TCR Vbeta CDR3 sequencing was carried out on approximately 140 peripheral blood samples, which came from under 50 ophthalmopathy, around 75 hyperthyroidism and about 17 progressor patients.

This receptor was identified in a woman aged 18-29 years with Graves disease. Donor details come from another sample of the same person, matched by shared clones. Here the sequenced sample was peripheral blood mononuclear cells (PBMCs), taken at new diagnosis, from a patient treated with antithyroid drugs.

The CDR3 is CASSLRASQPQHF. The nucleotide sequence is given as TGTGCCAGCAGCCTTAGGGCAAGTCAGCCCCAGCATTTT. This chain is built from TRBV3-1 and TRBJ1-5; no D segment can be confidently identified. The germline V gene (reference sequence) sets CDR1 to LGHDT and CDR2 to YNNKEL. V was cut back by 4 bases and J by 6 bases, leaving a gap of 10 bases between them. The CDR3 runs 13 amino acids, cysteine and phenylalanine included. Only the CDR3 portion is preserved as DNA: 39 bases, with reading frame beginning at the first base. With the rest looked up from the reference TRBV3-1 and TRBJ1-5 genes rather than sequenced, the full variable domain is DTAVSQTPKYLVTQMGNDKSIKCEQNLGHDTMYWYKQDSKKFLKIMFSYNNKELIINETVPNRFSPKSPDKAHLNLHINSLELGDSAVYFCASSLRASQPQHFGDGTRLSIL.